The 29 T cell receptor beta chains given below trace back to one sample, sequenced in a study of Ad26.COV2.S vaccination and SARS-CoV-2 variants. Treatment given: roughly 20 received Ad26.COV2.S at low or high dose, single or two shots; roughly five received placebo; per-sample allocation not given. Collection of the samples took place on day 63 after the first injection of vaccine or placebo. The repertoire was sequenced with immunoSEQ multiplex PCR; TCRdb's copy has only in-frame clones and lacks some. The sample has about half a million clones; roughly nine tenths are singletons. The source was peripheral blood, collected in a trial of Ad26.COV2.S vaccine versus placebo. All receptors derive from a person aged 18-60 years who received the Ad26.COV2.S COVID-19 vaccine or a placebo.

V and J are TRBV28 and TRBJ1-5, with 7 nucleotides matching TRBD1. CDR3 length equals 15 residues. From germline, CDR1 is MDHEN and CDR2 SYDVKM. After removal of 7 bases from V and 4 bases from J, the junction contained 10 bases not matched to a gene. The CDR3 region has the DNA TGTGCCAGCACCTTGCCGGGACAGTGGAATCAGCCCCAGCATTTT. This gives the protein CASTLPGQWNQPQHF. The full variable domain, in which reference TRBV28 and TRBJ1-5 provide the parts outside the CDR3, is DVKVTQSSRYLVKRTGEKVFLECVQDMDHENMFWYRQDPGLGLRLIYFSYDVKMKEKGDIPEGYSVSREKKERFSLILESASTNQTSMYLCASTLPGQWNQPQHFGDGTRLSIL.

V usage is TRBV12-3 or TRBV12-4 and J usage is TRBJ1-2; 8 nucleotides agree with TRBD1. CDR3 length equals 12 residues. The junction had 6 bases not matched to a gene; V was cut back by 7 bases and J by 8 bases. CDR3 protein: CASNRGYSGYTF. CDR3 nucleotides: TGTGCCAGCAACAGGGGGTATAGCGGCTACACCTTC.

This chain connects TRBV6-2 or TRBV6-3 to TRBJ1-3; no reliable D call. The ends were cut back, 4 bases at V and 6 bases at J, with 10 bases in the middle. The germline CDR1 and CDR2 sequences are MNHEY and SVGEGT. The CDR3 runs to 13 residues. CDR3 nucleotides: TGTGCCAGCAGTTGGAACACGCTAAACACCATATATTTT. This gives the protein CASSWNTLNTIYF.

This rearrangement joins TRBV28 to TRBJ2-7; 7 bases are shared with TRBD2. This CDR3 comprises 15 residues. V trimming: 6 bases; J trimming: 2 bases; junction bases outside the gene matches: 10. Germline V gives CDR1 MDHEN, CDR2 SYDVKM. CDR3: CASSPTSSGTYEQYF. CDR3 DNA: TGTGCCAGCAGCCCCACCTCTAGCGGCACCTACGAGCAGTACTTC.

The chain has TRBV12-5 and TRBJ2-1; 9 bases align to TRBD1. This CDR3 comprises 16 residues. The V gene's germline CDR1 is LGHNT and CDR2 FRNRAP. J was trimmed by 2 bases and V by 5 bases; bases with no gene match: 7. DNA for the CDR3: TGTGCTAGTGGTAAAACCGGGACAGGGACCTACAATGAGCAGTTCTTC. Its protein product is CASGKTGTGTYNEQFF.

This clone was counted a single time. This sequence joins TRBV9 and TRBJ2-7, with 8 bases lining up with TRBD2. The CDR3 is 15 residues long. Looked up from germline, CDR1 is SGDLS and CDR2 is YYNGEE. Unmatched junction bases numbered 9, after V lost 0 bases and J lost 7 bases. The CDR3 is CASSVGTGGDGEQYF. The CDR3 DNA reads TGTGCCAGCAGCGTAGGGACGGGGGGGGACGGTGAGCAGTACTTC.

The chain links TRBV27 to TRBJ2-7; 9 positions match TRBD1. Per the germline V gene, CDR1 is MNHEY and CDR2 is SMNVEV (reference sequence). This CDR3 has 17 residues. Trimming at V came to 5 bases and at J to 3 bases, leaving 14 bases not matched to a gene. CDR3 in amino acids: CASSARYGQGTIYEQYF. CDR3 DNA: TGTGCCAGCAGTGCGCGATATGGACAGGGGACTATCTACGAGCAGTACTTC.

This chain uses TRBV18 with TRBJ2-3, with 15 bases lining up with TRBD2. Looked up from germline, CDR1 is KGHSH and CDR2 is LQKENI. The length of the CDR3 is 17 residues. Trimming took 6 bases from V and 4 from J; bases not matched to a gene: 8. The CDR3 region is CASSEPGTSGRSDTQYF. The CDR3 DNA sequence: TGTGCCAGCTCTGAACCCGGGACTAGCGGGAGGTCAGATACGCAGTATTTT. Supplemented by reference TRBV18 and TRBJ2-3, the full variable domain reads NAGVMQNPRHLVRRRGQEARLRCSPMKGHSHVYWYRQLPEEGLKFMVYLQKENIIDESGMPKERFSAEFPKEGPSILRIQQVVRGDSAAYFCASSEPGTSGRSDTQYFGPGTRLTVL.

The genes are TRBV19 and TRBJ2-1, with TRBD2 matching 10 bases. CDR1 LNHDA and CDR2 SQIVND come from the germline V gene (reference sequence). CDR3 length: 14 residues. Trimming removed 10 bases from V and 6 bases from J; junction bases left unmatched: 9. The CDR3 loop reads CATRRVAGGNEQFF. The CDR3 nucleotides read TGTGCCACCCGCCGGGTAGCGGGGGGCAATGAGCAGTTCTTC.

The rearrangement links TRBV6-5 to TRBJ1-4; a weak D match, TRBD1 (5 bases). Germline V CDR1 and CDR2: MNHEY, SVGAGI. Trimming left V 8 bases short and J 6 bases short, with 10 bases between. The CDR3 has 12 amino acids. DNA of the CDR3: TGTGCCAGCGGCAGGGTGGATGAAAAACTGTTTTTT. Protein: CASGRVDEKLFF.

This chain links TRBV14 with TRBJ2-1; D might be TRBD1 (6 bases). Per germline, CDR1 SGHDN and CDR2 FVKESK. V lost 3 bases, J lost 8 bases, and 23 bases lay in between. This CDR3 has 17 residues. The CDR3 DNA is TGTGCCAGCAGCCACGCTATCCCGGGACAACGAGGGCATGAGCAGTTCTTC. Protein: CASSHAIPGQRGHEQFF.

At least ten counts were recorded for this clone. This chain joins TRBV12-3 or TRBV12-4 and TRBJ1-2; no clear D gene. Trimming shortened V by 8 bases and J by 1 base, and 11 bases separated the two germline ends. The CDR3 has 13 residues. CDR3 residues: CASGADRNYGYTF. DNA of the CDR3: TGTGCCAGCGGTGCGGATCGTAACTATGGCTACACCTTC.

The table lists this clone with a few counts. The chain uses TRBV6-5 and TRBJ1-1; weak D call: TRBD1 (5 bases). There are 13 residues in the CDR3. Germline-derived CDR1 and CDR2 are MNHEY and SVGAGI. V lost 8 bases to trimming and J lost 7 bases, with 17 bases between them. The CDR3: CASLMSLGLEAFF. In DNA form, the CDR3 reads TGTGCCAGCCTTATGTCCCTGGGACTTGAAGCTTTCTTT.

The chain carries TRBV7-9 and TRBJ1-2; no definite D call. Trimming took off 1 base at V and 6 bases at J, with 9 bases between the two ends. Germline V gene lookup returns CDR1 SEHNR and CDR2 FQNEAQ (reference sequence). CDR3 length: 13 amino acids. The CDR3 here is CASSLGLGNGYTF. In nucleotides, the CDR3 is TGTGCCAGCAGCTTAGGTCTGGGGAATGGCTACACCTTC.

The gene calls are TRBV4-1 and TRBJ2-1, with 14 bases that match TRBD2. The CDR3 loop spans 17 amino acids. The germline gives CDR1 MGHRA, CDR2 YSYEKL. The V gene end was trimmed by 3 bases and the J gene end by 9 bases; junction bases not matched to a gene: 10. The CDR3 DNA reads TGCGCCAGCAGCCAGAAAACAGGACTAGCGGGAGGTGGTGAGCAGTTCTTC. Amino acids: CASSQKTGLAGGGEQFF.

This clone was detected once. This chain joins TRBV9 and TRBJ1-3; 9 bases map to TRBD1. Germline CDR1 is SGDLS and CDR2 is YYNGEE. This CDR3 has 15 residues. With 3 bases clipped from V and 7 bases from J, the junction kept 8 bases outside the gene matches. Here the CDR3 reads CASSGGQGGWNTIYF. CDR3 nucleotide sequence: TGTGCCAGCAGCGGGGGACAGGGAGGCTGGAACACCATATATTTT.

J is TRBJ1-2 and V is TRBV5-4; TRBD1 matches at 7 bases. After removal of 4 bases from V and 6 bases from J, the junction contained 9 bases not matched to a gene. The CDR3 has 14 amino acids. Looked up from germline, CDR1 is SGHNT and CDR2 is YYREEE (reference sequence). CDR3 residues: CASSEGQRWNGYTF. CDR3 in DNA: TGTGCCAGCAGCGAGGGACAGAGGTGGAATGGCTACACCTTC.

The gene calls are TRBV4-1 and TRBJ1-1; 7 positions match TRBD1. Germline V gene lookup returns CDR1 MGHRA and CDR2 YSYEKL. The CDR3 has 15 amino acids. Trimming took 8 bases from V and 2 from J; bases not matched to a gene: 11. The CDR3 reads CASAPQGGFNTEAFF. The CDR3, as DNA: TGCGCCAGCGCACCCCAGGGGGGGTTTAACACTGAAGCTTTCTTT.

The rearrangement links TRBV3-1 (or the pseudogene TRBV3-2) to TRBJ2-3; D is perhaps TRBD2 (7 bases). The germline V gene encodes CDR1 LGHDT and CDR2 YNNKEL (reference sequence). Deletions cut 4 bases from V and 3 bases from J, with 20 bases between. The CDR3 contains 17 residues. The CDR3 reads CASSPSPGGLSTDTQYF. The CDR3 region has the DNA TGTGCCAGCAGCCCCTCGCCGGGGGGCCTGAGTACAGATACGCAGTATTTT.

The chain couples TRBV6-5 to TRBJ2-7; 7 positions match TRBD1. The CDR3 extends over 14 amino acids. With V trimmed by 4 bases and J by 2 bases, 5 bases remained unmatched. The germline V gene encodes CDR1 MNHEY and CDR2 SVGAGI. Here the CDR3 DNA reads TGTGCCAGCAGTTCCCGACAGGGTACCTACGAGCAGTACTTC. It codes for CASSSRQGTYEQYF.

The chain joins TRBV30 to TRBJ2-1, with D perhaps being TRBD1 or TRBD2 (6 bases each). Deletions cut 5 bases from V and 7 bases from J, with 15 bases between. The germline V gene has CDR1 GTSNPN and CDR2 SVGIG (reference sequence). CDR3 size: 13 residues. The CDR3 region is CAWRPGAWNEQFF. CDR3 bases: TGTGCCTGGCGACCGGGGGCGTGGAATGAGCAGTTCTTC.

This chain links TRBV14 with TRBJ1-5; D unclear. The CDR3 extends over 14 amino acids. From germline, CDR1 is SGHDN and CDR2 FVKESK. V shed 4 bases and J shed 2 bases, with 9 bases lying between them. The CDR3 DNA reads as TGTGCCAGCAGCCCCCAAGGTGGCAATCAGCCCCAGCATTTT. It is translated as CASSPQGGNQPQHF. The full variable domain, its missing parts supplied by reference TRBV14 and TRBJ1-5, is EAGVTQFPSHSVIEKGQTVTLRCDPISGHDNLYWYRRVMGKEIKFLLHFVKESKQDESGMPNNRFLAERTGGTYSTLKVQPAELEDSGVYFCASSPQGGNQPQHFGDGTRLSIL.

This chain uses TRBV7-9 with TRBJ1-1; TRBD1 is a possible D gene (6 bases). Germline CDR1 and CDR2: SEHNR and FQNEAQ (reference sequence). The CDR3 contains 16 residues. V was shortened by 1 base and J by 3 bases, with 15 bases between the two germline ends. The CDR3 reads CASSLGLGAGDTEAFF. In DNA form, the CDR3 reads TGTGCCAGCAGCTTAGGGTTGGGGGCTGGGGACACTGAAGCTTTCTTT.

This chain connects TRBV28 to TRBJ1-6, with a possible D match to TRBD1 (6 bases). The CDR3 loop spans 13 amino acids. Looked up from germline, CDR1 is MDHEN and CDR2 is SYDVKM. V was cut by 7 bases and J by 10 bases, with 14 bases left in between. The CDR3 nucleotides read TGTGCCAGCACCGAACAGGGTTTATCACCCCTCCACTTT. Amino acid sequence: CASTEQGLSPLHF.

The chain uses TRBV9 and TRBJ1-1; tentatively, D is TRBD1 (5 bases). V dropped 4 bases and J dropped 4 bases, with 14 bases sitting between them. From germline, CDR1 is SGDLS and CDR2 YYNGEE. CDR3 size: 14 residues. As DNA, the CDR3 is TGTGCCAGCAGCCCCCACGGTAGGGGCACTGAAGCTTTCTTT. This gives the protein CASSPHGRGTEAFF.

The chain joins TRBV4-3 to TRBJ2-7; possible D gene TRBD1, 5 bases. V gave up 3 bases and J gave up 2 bases, with 8 bases separating them. CDR3 length: 13 amino acids. Germline CDR1 LGHNA, CDR2 YSLEER. The CDR3 protein is CASSQSTAYEQYF. The CDR3 bases are TGCGCCAGCAGCCAGTCGACAGCCTACGAGCAGTACTTC.

This clone was counted only a few times. The genes are TRBV19 and TRBJ1-3, with 7 bases aligning to TRBD1. Germline loops: CDR1 LNHDA, CDR2 SQIVND (reference sequence). The CDR3 has 18 residues. After removal of 5 bases from V and 0 bases from J, the junction contained 13 bases not matched to a gene. The CDR3 spells CASSPRQGSGFSGNTIYF. CDR3 in DNA: TGTGCCAGTAGTCCCAGACAGGGTTCGGGCTTCTCTGGAAACACCATATATTTT.

This chain uses TRBV10-3 with TRBJ2-5; 7 bases agree with TRBD1. In germline, CDR1 is ENHRY, CDR2 SYGVKD. With V trimmed by 6 bases and J by 3 bases, 4 bases remained unmatched. The CDR3 length is 13 residues. CDR3 residues: CAIRGTEEETQYF. DNA of the CDR3: TGTGCCATCAGGGGGACAGAGGAAGAGACCCAGTACTTC.

V gene TRBV6-2 or TRBV6-3 combines with J gene TRBJ2-7; 11 bases are a match to TRBD2. V dropped 4 bases and J dropped 7; count of bases not matched to a gene: 12. Germline CDR1 reads MNHEY; CDR2 reads SVGEGT. This CDR3 has 16 residues. CDR3 sequence (DNA): TGTGCCAGCAGTTCCGCGGGACTAGCGGCTCCCGGGGAGCAGTACTTC. This gives the protein CASSSAGLAAPGEQYF.